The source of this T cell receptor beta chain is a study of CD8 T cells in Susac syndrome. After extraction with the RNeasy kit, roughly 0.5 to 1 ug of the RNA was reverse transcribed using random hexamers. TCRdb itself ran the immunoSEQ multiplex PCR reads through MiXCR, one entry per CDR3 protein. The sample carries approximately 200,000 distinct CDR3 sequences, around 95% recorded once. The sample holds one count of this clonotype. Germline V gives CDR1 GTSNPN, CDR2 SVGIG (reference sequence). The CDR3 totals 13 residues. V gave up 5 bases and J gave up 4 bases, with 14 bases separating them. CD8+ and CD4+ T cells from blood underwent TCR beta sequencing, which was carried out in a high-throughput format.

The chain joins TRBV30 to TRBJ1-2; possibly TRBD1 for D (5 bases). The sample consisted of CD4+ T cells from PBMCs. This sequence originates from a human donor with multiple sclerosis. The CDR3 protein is CAWGTTMGYGYTF. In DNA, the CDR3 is TGTGCCTGGGGGACGACGATGGGCTATGGCTACACCTTC.